This T cell receptor (beta chain) comes out of a study of blood T cell repertoires in COVID-19. Study-level background: From the United States, Italy and Spain came samples of acute and convalescent COVID-19.

The method was immunoSEQ multiplex PCR; TCRdb's version includes in-frame clones alone and lacks a portion of them. The profile shows about 68,000 clones, about 90% of them singletons. V was pared by 6 bases and J by 2 bases, with 9 bases of the junction left unmatched. From germline, CDR1 is MNHEY and CDR2 SVGEGT. The CDR3 is 16 residues long. This clone was counted a few times. The receptor was derived from a human donor in a cohort sampled during active COVID-19. What was sequenced was peripheral blood. The chain carries TRBV6-2 or TRBV6-3 and TRBJ1-5; TRBD1 matches 8 bases. The CDR3 DNA reads as TGTGCCAGCAGCCGCGTACCGGGACAGGGCAATCAGCCCCAGCATTTT. This translates into CASSRVPGQGNQPQHF.